A single sample is the source of the 9 T cell receptor beta chains below, sequenced in a study of cytomegalovirus exposure and HLA in healthy donors (dated by TCRdb to about 2017). Preparation of the library involved the immunoSEQ multiplex PCR assay. A mixture of 60 forward primers for TCR Vbeta segments and 13 reverse primers for TCR Jbeta segments was used in the multiplex PCR. TCRdb provides this immuneACCESS table in a form limited to in-frame rearrangements. Some clones are lacking; in checked studies, under half of them reflect an unresolved V gene, and why the rest are absent is not known. This sample comprises about 160,000 clones, 70% to 85% of them detected only once. 3.5% to 5.5% of the sample lies in the top ten. Input material: PBMCs. The source is a man between 40 and 49 years old in good health and CMV-seronegative.

The chain is built from TRBV4-2 and TRBJ2-2, with 13 bases aligning to TRBD2. The CDR3 has 17 residues. The J segment lost 1 base and the V segment lost 1 base, leaving 0 bases of the junction unmatched. Germline V lookup: CDR1 LGHNA, CDR2 YNFKEQ. The CDR3 here is CASSQGLAGGNTGELFF. The CDR3 region has the DNA TGTGCCAGCAGCCAAGGACTAGCGGGGGGGAACACCGGGGAGCTGTTTTTT.

The V gene is TRBV7-8, the J gene TRBJ1-4; 8 bases fit TRBD1. The CDR3 consists of 14 residues. With V trimmed by 4 bases and J by 6 bases, 4 bases remained unmatched. In germline, CDR1 is SGHVS, CDR2 FQNEAQ. CDR3 DNA: TGTGCCAGCAGCTCCAGGGGGCGTGATGAAAAACTGTTTTTT. The encoded protein is CASSSRGRDEKLFF.

The J gene is TRBJ1-2, the V gene TRBV7-9; 8 positions match TRBD1. After removal of 5 bases from V and 6 bases from J, the junction contained 11 bases not matched to a gene. CDR1 is SEHNR, CDR2 FQNEAQ, per germline (reference sequence). This CDR3 is 15 amino acids long. The CDR3 bases are TGTGCCAGCAGCCTCCTGGTCGACAGGGGAAATGGCTACACCTTC. Translation: CASSLLVDRGNGYTF.

The sample holds one count of this clone. This chain links TRBV6-1 with TRBJ1-3; perhaps TRBD1 as D (6 bases). Trimming shortened V by 10 bases and J by 0 bases, and 16 bases separated the two germline ends. Per the germline V gene, CDR1 is MNHNS and CDR2 is SASEGT. This CDR3 comprises 15 residues. The CDR3 DNA follows: TGTGCCATCTCCGAGACGGACAGCTCTGGAAACACCATATATTTT. Its protein is CAISETDSSGNTIYF.

In its sample, this clone was seen a few times. CDR3 region: CASSPTEEPNEQFF. CDR3 sequence (DNA): TGTGCCAGCAGCCCGACAGAGGAACCCAATGAGCAGTTCTTC. The chain carries TRBV6-4 and TRBJ2-1, with D tentatively TRBD1 (5 bases). Between the trimmed V and J ends, which lost 6 bases and 6 bases, there was a span of 15 bases. The CDR3 runs 14 residues. CDR1 and CDR2 from the germline V gene are MRHNA and SNTAGT.

The CDR3 nucleotides read TGTGCCAGCAGCCACAGGGGCACTGAAGCTTTCTTT. Amino acid sequence: CASSHRGTEAFF. The V and J genes are TRBV6-1 and TRBJ1-1, with TRBD1 identical over 7 bases. Germline CDR1 reads MNHNS; CDR2 reads SASEGT. The CDR3 has 12 residues. After removal of 6 bases from V and 4 bases from J, the junction contained 2 bases not matched to a gene.

This clone was picked up a small number of times. V is TRBV5-1 and J is TRBJ2-1; possible D gene TRBD1, 6 bases. Trimming cost V 1 base and J 8 bases, with 10 bases left between them. Germline CDR1 is SGHRS and CDR2 is YFSETQ. The CDR3 loop spans 13 amino acids. The CDR3 spells CASSLTGLDEQFF. The CDR3 DNA reads TGCGCCAGCAGCTTGACAGGGCTTGATGAGCAGTTCTTC.

The chain carries TRBV6-1 and TRBJ1-1; D may be TRBD1 (5 bases). CDR1 and CDR2 from the germline V gene are MNHNS and SASEGT. Trimming pared 2 bases from V and 3 bases from J, leaving 7 bases between. The CDR3 is made up of 13 amino acids. CDR3 nucleotides: TGTGCCAGCAGTGAACTAGGGGACACTGAAGCTTTCTTT. Translated: CASSELGDTEAFF.

The chain couples TRBV11-2 to TRBJ2-7; D gene unclear. The germline gives CDR1 SGHAT, CDR2 FQNNGV. The CDR3 has 13 residues. Between the trimmed V and J ends, which lost 1 base and 3 bases, there was a span of 7 bases. The CDR3 DNA reads as TGTGCCAGCAGCTTAGGATCACTCTACGAGCAGTACTTC. Translation gives CASSLGSLYEQYF.